This T cell receptor beta chain was retrieved from a study of T cells in Graves' hyperthyroidism and ophthalmopathy. Individuals with ophthalmopathy presented a Clinical Activity Score of at least 3, a NOSPECS grade of at least 4 and a duration under 3 months. CDR1 and CDR2 from the germline V gene are DFQATT and SNEGSKA (reference sequence). This CDR3 has 11 residues. The germline V and J ends were trimmed by 3 bases and 3 bases, with 5 bases remaining between them. Amplification targeted TCR beta CDR3 regions from RNA transcripts. TCR CDR3 regions were first amplified by RT-PCR with HTBI primers. Via MiXCR, TCRdb re-called the multiplex PCR reads, giving one row per CDR3 protein. The data show hundreds of thousands of distinct CDR3 sequences, with about 20% seen just once and about 50% held by the top ten.

Sequencing was carried out using blood. The rearrangement joins TRBV20-1 to TRBJ1-2; D is unresolved. The sequence was obtained from a man in his forties with Graves' ophthalmopathy. CDR3 DNA: TGCAGTGCTAGGCTGGACTATGGCTACACCTTC. Its translation: CSARLDYGYTF.